The 23 T cell receptor beta chains in this list originate from one sample, sequenced in a study of cytomegalovirus exposure and HLA in healthy donors. The PCR had 60 Vbeta and 13 Jbeta primers. Clones were read by immunoSEQ multiplex PCR, and TCRdb kept only the in-frame ones, dropping some. The top ten clones hold 1.9% of a sample with tens of thousands of clones, almost 85% of them seen once. Sample: PBMCs. The receptors originated from a man between 18 and 29 years old in good health and CMV-seronegative.

This clone was detected only once. This chain uses TRBV5-1 with TRBJ1-5; a weak D match, TRBD1 (6 bases). V lost 0 bases to trimming and J lost 4 bases, with 11 bases between them. The CDR3 totals 15 residues. The germline gives CDR1 SGHRS, CDR2 YFSETQ. CDR3 protein: CASSLEGQANQPQHF. CDR3 sequence (DNA): TGCGCCAGCAGCTTGGAGGGACAAGCGAATCAGCCCCAGCATTTT.

The chain couples TRBV27 to TRBJ2-3, with a tentative D call TRBD2 (6 bases). This CDR3 contains 15 residues. Trimming cost V 0 bases and J 6 bases, with 13 bases left between them. The germline V gene encodes CDR1 MNHEY and CDR2 SMNVEV (reference sequence). Here the CDR3 DNA reads TGTGCCAGCAGTTTATCAGGGCTAGCGAAGGATACGCAGTATTTT. This sequence encodes CASSLSGLAKDTQYF.

J is TRBJ2-3 and V is TRBV27, with 10 bases matching TRBD1. Germline trimming cut 3 bases from V and 4 bases from J; bases unmatched to any gene: 7. The CDR3 covers 16 residues. CDR1 is MNHEY and CDR2 is SMNVEV in the germline V gene (reference sequence). CDR3 DNA sequence: TGTGCCAGCAGTTTGGGGCCGGGACAGGGGCCAGATACGCAGTATTTT. The encoded protein is CASSLGPGQGPDTQYF.

The chain joins TRBV28 to TRBJ1-6; unclear D gene. Deletions cut 6 bases from V and 3 bases from J, with 9 bases between. The V gene's germline CDR1 is MDHEN and CDR2 SYDVKM. The CDR3 is 14 residues long. The CDR3 spells CASRKQSYNSPLHF. The CDR3 nucleotides read TGTGCCAGCAGAAAACAAAGCTATAATTCACCCCTCCACTTT.

CDR3 sequence: CASSQDELHRGGSSYNEQFF. The CDR3 DNA reads TGTGCCAGCAGCCAAGATGAATTACACAGGGGGGGAAGCTCCTACAATGAGCAGTTCTTC. The chain recombines TRBV14 with TRBJ2-1; possible D gene TRBD1, 8 bases. V lost 0 bases to trimming and J lost 0 bases, with 21 bases between them. CDR1 is SGHDN and CDR2 is FVKESK in the germline V gene. The CDR3 spans 20 residues. The whole variable domain, remainder taken from reference TRBV14 and TRBJ2-1, is EAGVTQFPSHSVIEKGQTVTLRCDPISGHDNLYWYRRVMGKEIKFLLHFVKESKQDESGMPNNRFLAERTGGTYSTLKVQPAELEDSGVYFCASSQDELHRGGSSYNEQFFGPGTRLTVL.

This chain connects TRBV9 to TRBJ1-4; D unclear. In germline, CDR1 is SGDLS, CDR2 YYNGEE. There are 15 residues in the CDR3. V lost 5 bases to trimming and J lost 3 bases, with 14 bases between them. CDR3 in amino acids: CASSHSPKSNEKLFF. CDR3 coding DNA: TGTGCCAGCAGTCACTCCCCCAAATCTAATGAAAAACTGTTTTTT.

The chain uses TRBV27 and TRBJ2-5; the match to TRBD1 covers 12 bases. The assigned J gene may be wrong: the sequence end matches TRBJ2-7 better. The CDR3 length is 17 residues. Germline-derived CDR1 and CDR2 are MNHEY and SMNVEV (reference sequence). The CDR3 nucleotides read TGTGCCAGCAGATTAAGGGGGCAGGGACAGGGGGCCCACGAGCAGTACTTC. Amino acid sequence: CASRLRGQGQGAHEQYF.

This clone was recorded once. J is TRBJ1-1 and V is TRBV2, with a weak D call TRBD1 (6 bases). The CDR3 spans 15 residues. Germline CDR1 and CDR2: SNHLY and FYNNEI. V lost 3 bases, J lost 6 bases, and 17 bases lay in between. Written as DNA, the CDR3 is TGTGCCAGCAGTGAGCCTTGGACAGTTGTTTCTGAAGCTTTCTTT. Translation gives CASSEPWTVVSEAFF. The variable domain in full, completed from reference TRBV2 and TRBJ1-1, reads EPEVTQTPSHQVTQMGQEVILRCVPISNHLYFYWYRQILGQKVEFLVSFYNNEISEKSEIFDDQFSVERPDGSNFTLKIRSTKLEDSAMYFCASSEPWTVVSEAFFGQGTRLTVV.

The genes are TRBV14 and TRBJ2-5, with D perhaps TRBD1 (6 bases). CDR3 length: 14 amino acids. Germline V CDR1 and CDR2: SGHDN, FVKESK. Trimming removed 4 bases from V and 5 bases from J, with 14 bases in between. The CDR3 is CASSLQGFRETQYF. CDR3 nucleotides: TGTGCCAGCAGCCTACAGGGATTCAGGGAGACCCAGTACTTC.

The rearrangement joins TRBV6-5 to TRBJ1-1; 9 nucleotides line up with TRBD1. Germline CDR1 reads MNHEY; CDR2 reads SVGAGI. Germline trimming cut 4 bases from V and 1 base from J; bases unmatched to any gene: 1. The CDR3 loop spans 14 amino acids. CDR3 loop: CASSSTGGNTEAFF. CDR3 DNA: TGTGCCAGCAGTTCGACAGGGGGGAACACTGAAGCTTTCTTT.

The J gene is TRBJ1-2, the V gene TRBV15; 8 bases agree with TRBD1. The germline V gene has CDR1 LNHNV and CDR2 YYDKDF (reference sequence). With V trimmed by 8 bases and J by 8 bases, 10 bases remained unmatched. This CDR3 contains 13 residues. CDR3 amino acids: CATFPGGVGGYTF. CDR3 DNA sequence: TGTGCCACCTTCCCAGGGGGCGTTGGAGGCTACACCTTC. Full variable domain (rest looked up from reference TRBV15 and TRBJ1-2): DAMVIQNPRYQVTQFGKPVTLSCSQTLNHNVMYWYQQKSSQAPKLLFHYYDKDFNNEADTPDNFQSRRPNTSFCFLDIRSPGLGDTAMYLCATFPGGVGGYTFGSGTRLTVV.

The J gene is TRBJ1-2, the V gene TRBV6-6; 12 bases agree with TRBD1. The CDR3 is made up of 14 amino acids. V shed 5 bases, J shed 12 bases, and the junction held 10 bases outside the gene matches. The V gene's germline CDR1 is MNHNY and CDR2 SVGAGI (reference sequence). As DNA, the CDR3 is TGTGCCAGCAGTACGGGACAGGGGGCCCAGAGTGACACCTTC. It translates to CASSTGQGAQSDTF.

V is TRBV4-2 and J is TRBJ2-2, with a tentative D call TRBD2 (5 bases). Germline values: CDR1 LGHNA, CDR2 YNFKEQ. This CDR3 region has 17 residues. V lost 1 base to trimming and J lost 1 base, with 13 bases between them. In DNA form, the CDR3 reads TGTGCCAGCAGCCAAGGGGCTGGCGGGTTGAACACCGGGGAGCTGTTTTTT. Encoded protein: CASSQGAGGLNTGELFF.

This clone has a single count. This rearrangement joins TRBV27 to TRBJ2-1, with 7 bases lining up with TRBD2. J gave up 8 bases and V 7 bases, and 11 bases lay outside the gene matches. CDR1 is MNHEY and CDR2 is SMNVEV in the germline V gene (reference sequence). The CDR3 extends over 14 amino acids. The CDR3 reads CASTRQAGNYEQFF. CDR3 bases: TGTGCCAGCACCCGACAAGCGGGGAATTATGAGCAGTTCTTC.

This clone was counted a few times. The CDR3 spells CASCAGGAIRRGANVLTF. The CDR3 DNA reads as TGTGCCAGCTGTGCTGGGGGGGCGATTCGTCGTGGGGCCAACGTCCTGACTTTC. The rearrangement uses TRBV6-4 and TRBJ2-6; D is perhaps TRBD2 (7 bases). The CDR3 is made up of 18 amino acids. Germline CDR1 reads MRHNA; CDR2 reads SNTAGT. V lost 8 bases and J lost 3, with 23 bases in between.

V usage is TRBV19 and J usage is TRBJ2-5; D possibly corresponds to TRBD2 (5 bases). V was cut by 3 bases and J by 2 bases, with 7 bases left in between. CDR1 is LNHDA and CDR2 is SQIVND in the germline V gene (reference sequence). This CDR3 comprises 13 residues. Here the CDR3 DNA reads TGTGCCAGTAGTATCCGACTACAAGAGACCCAGTACTTC. It is translated as CASSIRLQETQYF.

The CDR3 protein is CASSFNRDNEQFF. CDR3 DNA sequence: TGTGCCAGCAGTTTTAACAGAGACAATGAGCAGTTCTTC. The rearrangement uses TRBV27 and TRBJ2-1, with D hard to call. The V end lost 3 bases, the J end lost 5 bases, and 8 bases lay between the germline ends. The V gene's germline CDR1 is MNHEY and CDR2 SMNVEV (reference sequence). The CDR3 covers 13 residues.

This chain joins TRBV27 and TRBJ2-1; 9 bases match TRBD1. V trimming: 6 bases; J trimming: 0 bases; junction bases outside the gene matches: 12. Germline CDR1 MNHEY, CDR2 SMNVEV (reference sequence). The CDR3 sequence is 18 residues long. CDR3 region: CASSSYTGGSSSYNEQFF. Written as DNA, the CDR3 is TGTGCCAGCAGCTCTTATACAGGGGGCTCCAGCTCCTACAATGAGCAGTTCTTC.

The chain carries TRBV9 and TRBJ2-2; 9 bases fit TRBD1. The CDR3 has 15 residues. Unmatched junction bases numbered 6, after V lost 6 bases and J lost 3 bases. CDR1 SGDLS and CDR2 YYNGEE come from the germline V gene. The CDR3 nucleotides are TGTGCCAGCAACCGGGACAGGGTGGACACCGGGGAGCTGTTTTTT. The encoded protein is CASNRDRVDTGELFF.

This clone was observed a handful of times. The chain links TRBV29-1 to TRBJ2-2; 11 bases map to TRBD1. Trimming at V came to 5 bases and at J to 2 bases, leaving 7 bases not matched to a gene. This CDR3 is 16 amino acids long. CDR1 and CDR2 (germline): SQVTM, ANQGSEA. Here the CDR3 reads CSVPGGQGVNTGELFF. CDR3 bases: TGCAGCGTTCCTGGGGGACAGGGGGTTAACACCGGGGAGCTGTTTTTT.

J is TRBJ2-7 and V is TRBV30; possible D gene TRBD1, 5 bases. This CDR3 region has 14 residues. V dropped 3 bases and J dropped 0 bases, with 12 bases sitting between them. Germline V gives CDR1 GTSNPN, CDR2 SVGIG (reference sequence). The CDR3 protein is CAWREDSNSYEQYF. DNA of the CDR3: TGTGCCTGGAGGGAAGACAGCAACTCCTACGAGCAGTACTTC.

The genes are TRBV7-9 and TRBJ1-2; 7 nucleotides agree with TRBD1. After removal of 3 bases from V and 3 bases from J, the junction contained 7 bases not matched to a gene. Germline CDR1 reads SEHNR; CDR2 reads FQNEAQ (reference sequence). This CDR3 contains 15 residues. CDR3 sequence: CASSFWAGGDYGYTF. CDR3 in DNA: TGTGCCAGCAGCTTTTGGGCAGGGGGAGACTATGGCTACACCTTC.

The rearrangement uses TRBV7-2 and TRBJ1-2, with TRBD1 identical over 9 bases. V gave up 4 bases and J gave up 7 bases; unmatched junction bases: 10. The CDR3 extends over 15 amino acids. Germline V gives CDR1 SGHTA, CDR2 FQGNSA. The CDR3 nucleotides are TGTGCCAGCAGCTCACAGGGGGCCCATGTCGGTGGCTACACCTTC. Amino acids: CASSSQGAHVGGYTF.